Listed below are T cell receptor beta chains from one sample, sequenced in a study of cytomegalovirus exposure and HLA in healthy donors. Produced via immunoSEQ multiplex PCR; TCRdb's table is partial and in-frame only. This sample has about 130,000 clones, with approximately 80% found just once. The specimen sequenced was PBMCs. The receptors come from a man aged 25-45 years in good health and CMV-seronegative. Each CDR3 is given with its conserved first and last residue. The D gene is left open where the match is weak. Not every row has a clone size; where given, it reads once, few, many or a size class.

J: TRBJ2-7; size: once; D: TRBD1; V: TRBV7-2; CDR3: CASSPPGQGFYEQYF; DNA: TGTGCCAGCAGCCCACCGGGACAGGGATTCTACGAGCAGTACTTC
J: TRBJ2-1; size: -; D: TRBD2; V: TRBV7-8; CDR3: CASSSWTSGNGNEQFF; DNA: TGTGCCAGCAGCTCGTGGACTAGCGGGAATGGGAATGAGCAGTTCTTC
J: TRBJ1-1; size: -; D: TRBD1; V: TRBV7-9; CDR3: CASTPWQGAGEAFF; DNA: TGTGCCAGCACCCCTTGGCAGGGGGCCGGTGAAGCTTTCTTT
J: TRBJ1-1; size: -; D: -; V: TRBV6-6; CDR3: CASSLRGLNTEAFF; DNA: TGTGCCAGCAGTTTACGAGGGCTGAACACTGAAGCTTTCTTT
J: TRBJ1-2; size: -; D: TRBD1; V: TRBV18; CDR3: CASSLQGANYGYTF; DNA: TGTGCCAGCTCACTACAGGGGGCTAACTATGGCTACACCTTC
J: TRBJ2-7; size: few; D: -; V: TRBV10-3; CDR3: CAIAPMMSEQYF; DNA: TGTGCCATCGCCCCTATGATGTCCGAGCAGTACTTC
J: TRBJ2-1; size: -; D: TRBD2; V: TRBV5-1; CDR3: CASSQPNETSGYYNEQFF; DNA: TGCGCCAGCAGCCAACCAAACGAGACTAGCGGCTACTACAATGAGCAGTTCTTC
J: TRBJ2-5; size: few; D: -; V: TRBV15; CDR3: CATSRARLVEETQYF; DNA: TGTGCCACCAGCAGAGCGCGACTAGTTGAAGAGACCCAGTACTTC
J: TRBJ2-5; size: few; D: -; V: TRBV10-3; CDR3: CAISGEGEIQETQYF; DNA: TGTGCCATCAGTGGGGAGGGGGAGATCCAAGAGACCCAGTACTTC
J: TRBJ2-7; size: once; D: -; V: TRBV16; CDR3: CASSPSELYEQYF; DNA: TGTGCCAGCAGCCCCTCGGAGCTCTACGAGCAGTACTTC
J: TRBJ2-7; size: once; D: -; V: TRBV19; CDR3: CASSLTGQNSYEQYF; DNA: TGTGCCAGTAGTTTGACAGGACAAAACTCCTACGAGCAGTACTTC
J: TRBJ1-1; size: few; D: TRBD1; V: TRBV10-1; CDR3: CASSGGTANTEAFF; DNA: TGCGCCAGCAGTGGCGGGACAGCAAACACTGAAGCTTTCTTT
J: TRBJ2-1; size: -; D: TRBD1; V: TRBV2; CDR3: CASIGTATDNEQFF; DNA: TGTGCCAGCATTGGGACAGCGACTGACAATGAGCAGTTCTTC
J: TRBJ2-3; size: -; D: TRBD2; V: TRBV28; CDR3: CASSTLALFTDTQYF; DNA: TGTGCCAGCAGTACACTAGCGCTATTCACAGATACGCAGTATTTT
J: TRBJ2-4; size: -; D: TRBD2; V: TRBV4-1; CDR3: CASSQLRLAGVSWAKNIQYF; DNA: TGCGCCAGCAGCCAATTACGACTAGCGGGAGTTTCGTGGGCCAAAAACATTCAGTACTTC